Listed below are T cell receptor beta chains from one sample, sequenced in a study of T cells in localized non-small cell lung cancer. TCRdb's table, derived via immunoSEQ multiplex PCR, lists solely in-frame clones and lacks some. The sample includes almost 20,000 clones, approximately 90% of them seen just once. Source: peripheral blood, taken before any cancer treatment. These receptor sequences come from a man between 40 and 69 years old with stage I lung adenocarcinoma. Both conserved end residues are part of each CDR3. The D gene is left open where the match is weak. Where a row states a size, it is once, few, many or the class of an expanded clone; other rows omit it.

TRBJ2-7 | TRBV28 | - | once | CASSLGRSSEQYF | TGTGCCAGCAGTTTAGGCCGGAGCTCCGAGCAGTACTTC
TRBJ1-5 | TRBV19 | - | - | CASSADPIQGYSNQPQHF | TGTGCCAGTAGTGCGGACCCGATACAGGGTTATAGCAATCAGCCCCAGCATTTT
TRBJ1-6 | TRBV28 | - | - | CASTTTSVSPLHF | TGTGCCAGCACTACGACGTCGGTTTCACCCCTCCACTTT
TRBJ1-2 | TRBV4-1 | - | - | CASSQEDSPLYGYTF | TGCGCCAGCAGCCAAGAAGACAGCCCTCTCTATGGCTACACCTTC
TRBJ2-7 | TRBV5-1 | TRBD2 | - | CASSVTTSAQYEQYF | TGCGCCAGCAGCGTTACTACTAGCGCTCAATACGAGCAGTACTTC
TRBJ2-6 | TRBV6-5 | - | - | CASRDSSGANVLTF | TGTGCCAGCAGGGACAGCTCTGGGGCCAACGTCCTGACTTTC
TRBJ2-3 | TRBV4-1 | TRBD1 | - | CASSSRGGPSTDTQYF | TGCGCCAGCAGCTCCCGAGGGGGCCCTAGCACAGATACGCAGTATTTT
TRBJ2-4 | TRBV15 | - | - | CATSRFAQPENIQYF | TGTGCCACCAGTCGCTTCGCCCAACCGGAAAACATTCAGTACTTC
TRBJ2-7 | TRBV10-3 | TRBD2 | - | CATAVSGGYEQYF | TGTGCCACCGCGGTTAGCGGGGGCTACGAGCAGTACTTC
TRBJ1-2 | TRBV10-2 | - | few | CASSANGGHLGYTF | TGCGCCAGCAGTGCCAATGGGGGACATCTTGGCTACACCTTC
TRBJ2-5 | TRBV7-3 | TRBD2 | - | CASSPREGGDQETQYF | TGTGCCAGCAGCCCCCGGGAGGGGGGAGATCAAGAGACCCAGTACTTC
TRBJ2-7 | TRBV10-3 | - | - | CAISDRDGSEQYF | TGTGCCATCAGTGATCGAGACGGGAGCGAGCAGTACTTC
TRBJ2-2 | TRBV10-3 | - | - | CAISGGGRQGSGELFF | TGTGCCATCAGTGGTGGAGGGCGCCAGGGATCCGGGGAGCTGTTTTTT
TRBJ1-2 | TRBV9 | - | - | CASSATQDYGYTF | TGTGCCAGCAGCGCCACTCAGGACTATGGCTACACCTTC
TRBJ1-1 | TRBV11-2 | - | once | CASSPPARNTEAFF | TGTGCCAGCAGCCCTCCGGCGAGGAACACTGAAGCTTTCTTT
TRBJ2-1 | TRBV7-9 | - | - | CASSLGERGGNEQFF | TGTGCCAGCAGTCTTGGGGAAAGGGGGGGCAATGAGCAGTTCTTC
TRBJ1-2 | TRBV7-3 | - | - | CASSPTGRANYGYTF | TGTGCCAGCAGCCCCACGGGGAGAGCTAACTATGGCTACACCTTC
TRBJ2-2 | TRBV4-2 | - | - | CASSRLNGTIRGMRELFF | TGTGCCAGCAGCCGCTTGAACGGGACGATTAGGGGTATGCGGGAGCTGTTTTTT
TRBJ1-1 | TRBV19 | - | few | CASSEVLQGQNTEAFF | TGTGCCAGTAGTGAAGTGTTACAAGGGCAGAACACTGAAGCTTTCTTT
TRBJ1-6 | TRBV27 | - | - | CASRLVNSPLHF | TGTGCCAGCCGGTTGGTTAATTCACCCCTCCACTTT